These 8 T cell receptor beta chains were all obtained from the same sample, sequenced in a study of cytomegalovirus exposure and HLA in healthy donors. Both 60 Vbeta primers and 13 Jbeta primers went into the PCR. Sequenced by immunoSEQ multiplex PCR; TCRdb stores in-frame clones only, minus some. Of 150,000 to 250,000 clones listed, 70% to 80% are singletons. Sequenced: PBMCs. The receptors stem from a woman in her twenties or thirties in good health and CMV-seropositive.

The sample holds one count of this clone. This chain links TRBV4-2 with TRBJ2-4, with D maybe TRBD1 (6 bases). The CDR3 is made up of 20 amino acids. The germline V and J ends were trimmed by 0 bases and 0 bases, with 21 bases remaining between them. The germline V gene has CDR1 LGHNA and CDR2 YNFKEQ. This chain's CDR3 is CASSQEVGTPELLAKNIQYF. The DNA of the CDR3 is TGTGCCAGCAGCCAAGAGGTCGGGACACCAGAGCTACTAGCCAAAAACATTCAGTACTTC.

Details on this clone: Compared with germline, one end of the junction differs, possibly owing to a read error. The CDR3 DNA follows: TGTTCCAGCAGCTTAGCGGGATCGGGGGGGGCGCCGCCTGAAGCTTTCTTT. Translation gives CSSSLAGSGGAPPEAFF. The chain joins TRBV7-9 to TRBJ1-1; D is perhaps TRBD1 (6 bases). Germline CDR1 is SEHNR and CDR2 is FQNEAQ (reference sequence). There are 17 residues in the CDR3.

The chain carries TRBV5-6 and TRBJ1-5; D remains ambiguous. Looked up from germline, CDR1 is SGHDT and CDR2 is YYEEEE. Trimming stripped 4 bases from V and 4 bases from J, with 15 bases between. This CDR3 region has 15 residues. CDR3 sequence (DNA): TGTGCCAGCAGCCGGACGGGAGGACCTAATCAGCCCCAGCATTTT. It encodes CASSRTGGPNQPQHF. The whole variable domain, filled in from reference TRBV5-6 and TRBJ1-5, reads DAGVTQSPTHLIKTRGQQVTLRCSPKSGHDTVSWYQQALGQGPQFIFQYYEEEERQRGNFPDRFSGHQFPNYSSELNVNALLLGDSALYLCASSRTGGPNQPQHFGDGTRLSIL.

The V gene is TRBV7-8, the J gene TRBJ2-7; 13 bases align to TRBD2. Germline assignment: CDR1 SGHVS and CDR2 FQNEAQ. The junction had 8 bases not matched to a gene; V was cut back by 5 bases and J by 7 bases. The CDR3 runs 15 residues. DNA for the CDR3: TGTGCCAGCAGCGCACGGACTAGCGGGGGACTAGAGCAGTACTTC. This sequence encodes CASSARTSGGLEQYF.

This rearrangement joins TRBV27 to TRBJ2-7; D not certain. This CDR3 is built from 16 residues. Germline V CDR1 and CDR2: MNHEY, SMNVEV (reference sequence). V was shortened by 3 bases and J by 2 bases, with 17 bases between the two germline ends. For the CDR3, the DNA is TGTGCCAGCAGTTTCGGCGGATACCGACCTACCTACGAGCAGTACTTC. This codes for CASSFGGYRPTYEQYF.

The chain combines TRBV9 with TRBJ2-1; D is possibly TRBD2 (6 bases). Trimming stripped 4 bases from V and 6 bases from J, with 20 bases between. The CDR3 has 16 residues. The germline gives CDR1 SGDLS, CDR2 YYNGEE. The CDR3 loop reads CASSTQAIRGSNEQFF. The CDR3 bases are TGTGCCAGCAGCACCCAGGCGATCCGGGGGTCCAATGAGCAGTTCTTC. Full variable domain (outside the CDR3, taken from reference TRBV9 and TRBJ2-1): DSGVTQTPKHLITATGQRVTLRCSPRSGDLSVYWYQQSLDQGLQFLIQYYNGEERAKGNILERFSAQQFPDLHSELNLSSLELGDSALYFCASSTQAIRGSNEQFFGPGTRLTVL.

This clone has just one count. The genes are TRBV4-3 and TRBJ2-1; TRBD2 might be the D (5 bases). CDR3 size: 17 residues. V shed 4 bases and J shed 4 bases, with 20 bases lying between them. CDR1 and CDR2 from the germline V gene are LGHNA and YSLEER. The CDR3 protein is CASSLTRPSGIYNEQFF. CDR3 coding DNA: TGCGCCAGCAGCCTAACCCGACCAAGCGGTATTTACAATGAGCAGTTCTTC.

The chain couples TRBV5-4 to TRBJ1-2; tentative D call: TRBD1 (6 bases). CDR3 size: 18 residues. From germline, CDR1 is SGHNT and CDR2 YYREEE (reference sequence). V was pared by 0 bases and J by 4 bases, with 22 bases between. The CDR3 here is CASSLASRGAAGAYGYTF. In DNA, the CDR3 is TGTGCCAGCAGCTTGGCCTCACGGGGGGCAGCAGGGGCCTATGGCTACACCTTC.